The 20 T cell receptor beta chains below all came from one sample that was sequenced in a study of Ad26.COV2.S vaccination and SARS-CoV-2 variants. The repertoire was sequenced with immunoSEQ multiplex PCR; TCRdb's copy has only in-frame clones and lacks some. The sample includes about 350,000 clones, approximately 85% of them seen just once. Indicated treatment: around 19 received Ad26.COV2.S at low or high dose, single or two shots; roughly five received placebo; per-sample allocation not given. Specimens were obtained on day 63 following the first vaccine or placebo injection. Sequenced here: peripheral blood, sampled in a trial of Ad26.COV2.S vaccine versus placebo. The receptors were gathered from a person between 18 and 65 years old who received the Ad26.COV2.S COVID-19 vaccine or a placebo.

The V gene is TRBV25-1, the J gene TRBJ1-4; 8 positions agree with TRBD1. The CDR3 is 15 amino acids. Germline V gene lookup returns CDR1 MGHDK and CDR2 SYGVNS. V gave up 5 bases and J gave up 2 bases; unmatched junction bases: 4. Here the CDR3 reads CASSSRTGTNEKLFF. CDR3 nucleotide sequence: TGTGCCAGCAGTAGCCGGACAGGGACTAATGAAAAACTGTTTTTT.

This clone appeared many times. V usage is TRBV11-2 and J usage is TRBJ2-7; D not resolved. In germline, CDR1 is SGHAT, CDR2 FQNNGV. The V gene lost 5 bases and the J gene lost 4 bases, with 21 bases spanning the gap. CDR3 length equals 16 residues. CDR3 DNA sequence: TGTGCCAGCAGCGACTTAGCTGGACGGATTCCTTACGAGCAGTACTTC. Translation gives CASSDLAGRIPYEQYF.

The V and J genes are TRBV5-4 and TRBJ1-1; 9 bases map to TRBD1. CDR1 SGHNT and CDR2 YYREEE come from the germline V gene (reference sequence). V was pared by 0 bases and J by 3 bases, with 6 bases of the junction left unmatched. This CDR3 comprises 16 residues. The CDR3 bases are TGTGCCAGCAGCTTGGTACGGACAGGGGAGGACACTGAAGCTTTCTTT. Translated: CASSLVRTGEDTEAFF.

The CDR3 DNA follows: TGTGCCAGCAGACCTTCACAGGGATACGAGCAGTACTTC. It is translated as CASRPSQGYEQYF. V and J are TRBV27 and TRBJ2-7; possibly TRBD1 for D (6 bases). The CDR3 runs to 13 residues. Germline assignment: CDR1 MNHEY and CDR2 SMNVEV (reference sequence). V lost 6 bases to trimming and J lost 4 bases, with 13 bases between them.

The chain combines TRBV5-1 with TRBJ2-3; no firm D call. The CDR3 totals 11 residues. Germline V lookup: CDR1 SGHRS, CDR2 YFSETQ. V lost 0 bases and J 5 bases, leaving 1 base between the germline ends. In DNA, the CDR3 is TGCGCCAGCAGCTTGGTAGATACGCAGTATTTT. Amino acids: CASSLVDTQYF.

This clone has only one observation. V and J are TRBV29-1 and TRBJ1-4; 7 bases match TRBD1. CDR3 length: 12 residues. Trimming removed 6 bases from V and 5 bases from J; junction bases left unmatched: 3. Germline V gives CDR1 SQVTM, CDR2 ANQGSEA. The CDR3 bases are TGCAGCGTCATGACAGGGAATGAAAAACTGTTTTTT. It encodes CSVMTGNEKLFF.

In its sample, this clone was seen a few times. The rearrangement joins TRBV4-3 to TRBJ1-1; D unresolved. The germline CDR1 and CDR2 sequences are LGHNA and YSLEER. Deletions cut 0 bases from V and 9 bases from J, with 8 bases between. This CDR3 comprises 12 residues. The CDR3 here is CASSQDRGQAFF. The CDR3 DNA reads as TGCGCCAGCAGCCAAGATCGAGGCCAAGCTTTCTTT.

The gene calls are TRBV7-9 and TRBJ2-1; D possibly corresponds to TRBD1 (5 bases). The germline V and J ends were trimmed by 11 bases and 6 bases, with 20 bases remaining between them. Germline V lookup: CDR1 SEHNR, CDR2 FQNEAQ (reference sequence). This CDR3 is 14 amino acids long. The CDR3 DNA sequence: TGTGCCTTTAACCCCGACAGAATGACCAATGAGCAGTTCTTC. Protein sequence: CAFNPDRMTNEQFF.

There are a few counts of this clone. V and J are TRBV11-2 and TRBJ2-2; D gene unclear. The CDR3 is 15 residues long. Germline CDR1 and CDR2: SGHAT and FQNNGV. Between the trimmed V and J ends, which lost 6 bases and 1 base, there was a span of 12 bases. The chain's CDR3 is CASRFSSLNTGELFF. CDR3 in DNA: TGTGCCAGCAGATTTAGCTCTTTGAACACCGGGGAGCTGTTTTTT.

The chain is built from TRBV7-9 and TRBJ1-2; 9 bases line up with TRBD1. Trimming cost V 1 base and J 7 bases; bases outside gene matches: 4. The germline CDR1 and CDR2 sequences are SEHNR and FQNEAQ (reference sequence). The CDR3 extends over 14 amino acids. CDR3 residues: CASSLGDRVSGYTF. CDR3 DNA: TGTGCCAGCAGCTTAGGGGACAGGGTGTCTGGCTACACCTTC.

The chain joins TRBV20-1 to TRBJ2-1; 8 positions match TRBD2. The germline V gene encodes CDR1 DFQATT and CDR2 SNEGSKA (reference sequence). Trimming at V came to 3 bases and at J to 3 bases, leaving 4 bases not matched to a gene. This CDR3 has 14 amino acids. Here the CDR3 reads CSASTSGNYNEQFF. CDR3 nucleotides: TGCAGTGCTAGTACTAGCGGAAACTACAATGAGCAGTTCTTC.

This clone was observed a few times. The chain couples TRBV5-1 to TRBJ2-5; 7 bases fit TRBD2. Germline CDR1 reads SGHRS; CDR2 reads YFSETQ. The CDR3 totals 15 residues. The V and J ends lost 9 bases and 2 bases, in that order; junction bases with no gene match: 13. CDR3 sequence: CATGPSGGSQETQYF. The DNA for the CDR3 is TGCGCCACTGGGCCTAGCGGAGGGTCTCAAGAGACCCAGTACTTC.

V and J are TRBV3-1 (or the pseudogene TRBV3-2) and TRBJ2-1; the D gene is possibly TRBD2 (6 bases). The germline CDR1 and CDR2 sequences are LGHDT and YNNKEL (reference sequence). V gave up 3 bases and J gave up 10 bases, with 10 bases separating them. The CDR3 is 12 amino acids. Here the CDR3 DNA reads TGTGCCAGCAGCCAGGAGGGGCGGGAGCAGTTCTTC. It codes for CASSQEGREQFF.

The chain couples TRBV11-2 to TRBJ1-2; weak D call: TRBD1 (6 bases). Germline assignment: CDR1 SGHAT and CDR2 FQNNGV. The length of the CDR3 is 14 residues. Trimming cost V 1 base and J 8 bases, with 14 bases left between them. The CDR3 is CASSLAVQDRGYTF. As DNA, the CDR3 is TGTGCCAGCAGCTTAGCGGTTCAGGACAGAGGCTACACCTTC.

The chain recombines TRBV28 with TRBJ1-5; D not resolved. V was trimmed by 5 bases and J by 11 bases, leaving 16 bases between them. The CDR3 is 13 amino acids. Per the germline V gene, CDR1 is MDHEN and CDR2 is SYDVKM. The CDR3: CASSPRTGPTQHF. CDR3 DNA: TGTGCCAGCAGTCCTCGGACCGGGCCGACCCAGCATTTT. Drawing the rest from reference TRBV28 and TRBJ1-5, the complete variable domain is DVKVTQSSRYLVKRTGEKVFLECVQDMDHENMFWYRQDPGLGLRLIYFSYDVKMKEKGDIPEGYSVSREKKERFSLILESASTNQTSMYLCASSPRTGPTQHFGDGTRLSIL.

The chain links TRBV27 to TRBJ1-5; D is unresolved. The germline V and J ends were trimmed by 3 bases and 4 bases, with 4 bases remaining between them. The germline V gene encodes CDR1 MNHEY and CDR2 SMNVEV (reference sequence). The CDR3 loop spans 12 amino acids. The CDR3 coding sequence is TGTGCCAGCAGTTTCACTAATCAGCCCCAGCATTTT. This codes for CASSFTNQPQHF.

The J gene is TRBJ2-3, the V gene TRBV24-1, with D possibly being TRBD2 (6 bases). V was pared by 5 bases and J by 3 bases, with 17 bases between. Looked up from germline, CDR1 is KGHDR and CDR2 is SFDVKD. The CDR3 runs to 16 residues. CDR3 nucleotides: TGTGCCACCAGTGTAGCGCGGGGACCCGGAACAGATACGCAGTATTTT. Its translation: CATSVARGPGTDTQYF.

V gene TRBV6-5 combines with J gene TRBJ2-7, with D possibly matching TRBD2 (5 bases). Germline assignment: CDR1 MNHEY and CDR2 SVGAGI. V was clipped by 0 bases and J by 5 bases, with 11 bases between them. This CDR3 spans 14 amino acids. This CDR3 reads CASSYSRADNEQYF. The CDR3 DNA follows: TGTGCCAGCAGTTACTCGAGGGCCGATAACGAGCAGTACTTC.

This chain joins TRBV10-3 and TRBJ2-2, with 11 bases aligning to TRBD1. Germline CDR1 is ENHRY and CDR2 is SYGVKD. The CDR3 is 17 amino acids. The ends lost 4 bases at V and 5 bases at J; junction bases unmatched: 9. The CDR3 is CAISAPGQGVSTGELFF. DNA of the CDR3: TGTGCCATCAGTGCCCCGGGACAGGGGGTTTCTACCGGGGAGCTGTTTTTT.

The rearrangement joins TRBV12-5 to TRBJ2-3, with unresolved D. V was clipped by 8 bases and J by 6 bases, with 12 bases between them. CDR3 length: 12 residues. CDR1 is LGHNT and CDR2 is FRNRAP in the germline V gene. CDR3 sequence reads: CASLKVGDTQYF. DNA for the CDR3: TGTGCTAGTTTAAAGGTTGGGGATACGCAGTATTTT.